This TCR beta chain was retrieved from a study of low-dose radiotherapy and immunotherapy resistance in tumors. This CDR3 has 16 residues. Germline V gene data show CDR1 as DFQATT and CDR2 as SNEGSKA (reference sequence). Trimming left V 5 bases short and J 0 bases short, with 20 bases between. TRAV- and TRBV-specific primers were used for first-strand cDNA, which covered alpha and beta chains. The authors ran about 18 PCR cycles to amplify TCRs with a constant-region primer and V-primer adapter. TCRdb reprocessed the reads via MiXCR and lists one record per CDR3 protein. There are tens of thousands of distinct CDR3 sequences in the sample; roughly a sixth occur only once, and less than 3% lies in the top ten. This clonotype was detected many times. Time point given: before trial treatment. Inclusion covered patients whose advanced solid tumors lacked tumor-infiltrating lymphocytes.

The chain has TRBV20-1 and TRBJ2-7; D possibly uses TRBD1 or TRBD2 (5 bases each). The source is a male donor with prostate cancer. The sample was PBMCs, taken before treatment. This chain's CDR3 is CSAPPLGATLSYEQYF. CDR3 bases: TGCAGTGCTCCTCCCCTCGGGGCCACCCTCTCCTACGAGCAGTACTTC.